Given below is one T cell receptor (beta chain) in context. As yet, its antigen is unknown. This sample is part of a study of T cells in localized non-small cell lung cancer. The repertoire was sequenced with immunoSEQ multiplex PCR; TCRdb's copy has only in-frame clones and lacks some. The sample carries more than 25,000 clones, around nine tenths recorded once. CDR1 is SGHNT, CDR2 YYREEE, per germline (reference sequence). V lost 9 bases, J lost 3 bases, and 12 bases lay in between. This CDR3 contains 12 residues. Study-wide results and caveats: Longer overall survival accompanied higher blood T cell density. Clonality of T cells reached its maximum in uninvolved adjacent lung, surpassing tumor. Adjacent lung held a median around 60 of the top 100 tumor clones.

The sample here was peripheral blood, taken before any cancer treatment. This clonotype originated in a female donor over 55 with stage III squamous cell lung carcinoma. The chain is built from TRBV5-4 and TRBJ1-2, with TRBD1 as a possible D gene (5 bases). The CDR3 nucleotides are TGTGCCACCGGAGGGACGGACTATGGCTACACCTTC. Protein: CATGGTDYGYTF. Looking up the rest from reference TRBV5-4 and TRBJ1-2 gives the full variable domain: ETGVTQSPTHLIKTRGQQVTLRCSSQSGHNTVSWYQQALGQGPQFIFQYYREEENGRGNFPPRFSGLQFPNYSSELNVNALELDDSALYLCATGGTDYGYTFGSGTRLTVV.